What follows are 12 T cell receptor beta chains derived from one specimen sequenced in a study of cytomegalovirus exposure and HLA in healthy donors. Vbeta (60) and Jbeta (13) primers were used in the PCR. The data were produced by immunoSEQ multiplex PCR, yet TCRdb's version contains in-frame clones alone and is incomplete. The sample lists 140,000 to 150,000 clones; approximately 63% were seen once. The sequencing input was PBMCs. All receptors come from a woman aged 55 to 70 in good health and CMV-seropositive.

This clone was picked up a small number of times. The chain is built from TRBV9 and TRBJ1-1; a possible D gene is TRBD1 (5 bases). This CDR3 is built from 14 residues. Germline-derived CDR1 and CDR2 are SGDLS and YYNGEE. V was pared by 0 bases and J by 6 bases, with 12 bases between. CDR3 loop: CASSVDVRVPEAFF. DNA for the CDR3: TGTGCCAGCAGCGTAGATGTCAGGGTACCTGAAGCTTTCTTT.

The J gene is TRBJ2-3, the V gene TRBV19, with a possible D match to TRBD1 (5 bases). Germline V lookup: CDR1 LNHDA, CDR2 SQIVND (reference sequence). With 1 base removed from V and 4 bases from J, the gap between germline ends came to 9 bases. The CDR3 consists of 14 residues. The CDR3 bases are TGTGCCAGTAGTATAGGAACAGGCGCAGATACGCAGTATTTT. This sequence encodes CASSIGTGADTQYF.

This clone has just a few counts. The rearrangement links TRBV11-2 to TRBJ2-7, with TRBD2 as a possible D gene (5 bases). CDR1 and CDR2 (germline): SGHAT, FQNNGV. The CDR3 covers 11 residues. V was trimmed by 4 bases and J by 6 bases, leaving 7 bases between them. CDR3 DNA sequence: TGTGCCAGCAGCTCCCTAGCCGAGCAGTACTTC. It specifies CASSSLAEQYF. Using reference TRBV11-2 and TRBJ2-7 for the parts outside the CDR3, the full variable domain is EAGVAQSPRYKIIEKRQSVAFWCNPISGHATLYWYQQILGQGPKLLIQFQNNGVVDDSQLPKDRFSAERLKGVDSTLKIQPAKLEDSAVYLCASSSLAEQYFGPGTRLTVT.

The genes are TRBV5-1 and TRBJ1-2; D perhaps matches TRBD1 (6 bases). The CDR3 extends over 15 amino acids. CDR1 SGHRS and CDR2 YFSETQ come from the germline V gene. The V gene lost 0 bases and the J gene lost 8 bases, with 17 bases spanning the gap. As DNA, the CDR3 is TGCGCCAGCAGCTTGGGGGGGCAGGGTGGCGGCGGCTACACCTTC. The encoded protein is CASSLGGQGGGGYTF.

The CDR3 bases are TGCAGTGCTAGAGAGCTGAGCACCATATATTTT. It specifies CSARELSTIYF. V usage is TRBV20-1 and J usage is TRBJ1-3; no definite D call. Trimming removed 0 bases from V and 9 bases from J, with 6 bases in between. The CDR3 consists of 11 residues. CDR1 is DFQATT, CDR2 SNEGSKA, per germline (reference sequence).

The chain joins TRBV30 to TRBJ1-1; D call uncertain. This CDR3 has 13 amino acids. Trimming stripped 0 bases from V and 6 bases from J, with 11 bases between. Germline CDR1 is GTSNPN and CDR2 is SVGIG (reference sequence). The chain's CDR3 is CAWSVIRESEAFF. CDR3 nucleotides: TGTGCCTGGAGTGTAATCCGGGAGTCTGAAGCTTTCTTT.

J is TRBJ2-3 and V is TRBV28; D uncertain. V was shortened by 5 bases and J by 0 bases, with 12 bases between the two germline ends. CDR3 size: 15 residues. Germline loops: CDR1 MDHEN, CDR2 SYDVKM. CDR3 nucleotides: TGTGCCAGCAGTCTATTTTATACTAGCACAGATACGCAGTATTTT. It specifies CASSLFYTSTDTQYF.

The chain recombines TRBV5-6 with TRBJ2-3; 8 bases are a match to TRBD1. The CDR3 sequence is 12 residues long. Per the germline V gene, CDR1 is SGHDT and CDR2 is YYEEEE. The V and J ends lost 4 bases and 8 bases, in that order; junction bases with no gene match: 3. The CDR3 DNA reads as TGTGCCAGCAGCCCGACAGGGGTTACGCAGTATTTT. It yields the protein CASSPTGVTQYF.

J is TRBJ2-5 and V is TRBV5-1; a possible D gene is TRBD2 (6 bases). The CDR3 length is 15 residues. The V gene's germline CDR1 is SGHRS and CDR2 YFSETQ. V was cut by 7 bases and J by 4 bases, with 20 bases left in between. The CDR3 DNA sequence: TGCGCCAGCGGGTCTGGGGGGACCGGGGGAGAGACCCAGTACTTC. It is translated as CASGSGGTGGETQYF.

V gene TRBV25-1 combines with J gene TRBJ2-7, with 9 bases fitting TRBD1. Germline trimming cut 3 bases from V and 6 bases from J; bases unmatched to any gene: 12. There are 16 residues in the CDR3. Germline-derived CDR1 and CDR2 are MGHDK and SYGVNS. The CDR3 bases are TGTGCCAGCAGTGATAGTCCCGGGACAGGGATCGGCGAGCAGTACTTC. It translates to CASSDSPGTGIGEQYF.

This chain links TRBV7-9 with TRBJ1-5; 9 bases map to TRBD1. V trimming: 7 bases; J trimming: 6 bases; junction bases outside the gene matches: 4. CDR3 size: 13 residues. Germline V gene data show CDR1 as SEHNR and CDR2 as FQNEAQ (reference sequence). Here the CDR3 reads CASNTGGSQPQHF. Here the CDR3 DNA reads TGTGCCAGCAACACAGGGGGCAGTCAGCCCCAGCATTTT. The variable domain in full, with the rest retrieved from reference TRBV7-9 and TRBJ1-5, is DTGVSQNPRHKITKRGQNVTFRCDPISEHNRLYWYRQTLGQGPEFLTYFQNEAQLEKSRLLSDRFSAERPKGSFSTLEIQRTEQGDSAMYLCASNTGGSQPQHFGDGTRLSIL.

V usage is TRBV18 and J usage is TRBJ1-1; perhaps TRBD1 as D (5 bases). The V end was cut by 3 bases, the J end by 5 bases, with 13 bases between. Germline CDR1 reads KGHSH; CDR2 reads LQKENI. The CDR3 consists of 14 residues. The CDR3 protein is CASSPSTGGTEAFF. CDR3 bases: TGTGCCAGCTCACCCAGCACGGGGGGGACTGAAGCTTTCTTT. The full variable domain, rest sourced from reference TRBV18 and TRBJ1-1, is NAGVMQNPRHLVRRRGQEARLRCSPMKGHSHVYWYRQLPEEGLKFMVYLQKENIIDESGMPKERFSAEFPKEGPSILRIQQVVRGDSAAYFCASSPSTGGTEAFFGQGTRLTVV.